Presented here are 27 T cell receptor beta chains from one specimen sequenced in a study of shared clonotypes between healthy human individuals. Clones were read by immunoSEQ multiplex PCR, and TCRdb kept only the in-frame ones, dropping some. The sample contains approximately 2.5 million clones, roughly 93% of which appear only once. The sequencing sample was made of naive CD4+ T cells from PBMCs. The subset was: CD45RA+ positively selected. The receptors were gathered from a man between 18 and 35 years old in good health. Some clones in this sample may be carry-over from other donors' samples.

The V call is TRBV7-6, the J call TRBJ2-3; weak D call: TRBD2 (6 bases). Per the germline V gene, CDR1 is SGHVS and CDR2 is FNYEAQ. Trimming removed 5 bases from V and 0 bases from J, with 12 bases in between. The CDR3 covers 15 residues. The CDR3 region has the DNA TGTGCCAGCAGCGGCGGGACGGGGAGCACAGATACGCAGTATTTT. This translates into CASSGGTGSTDTQYF.

CDR3 DNA sequence: TGTGCCTGGAGTGTAGGGGGGCAGGCTAATGAAAAACTGTTTTTT. Amino acid sequence: CAWSVGGQANEKLFF. The V call is TRBV30, the J call TRBJ1-4; TRBD1 might be the D (6 bases). The CDR3 sequence is 15 residues long. V lost 0 bases and J 3 bases, leaving 11 bases between the germline ends. Germline loops: CDR1 GTSNPN, CDR2 SVGIG (reference sequence). The full variable domain, rest sourced from reference TRBV30 and TRBJ1-4, is SQTIHQWPATLVQPVGSPLSLECTVEGTSNPNLYWYRQAAGRGLQLLFYSVGIGQISSEVPQNLSASRPQDRQFILSSKKLLLSDSGFYLCAWSVGGQANEKLFFGSGTQLSVL.

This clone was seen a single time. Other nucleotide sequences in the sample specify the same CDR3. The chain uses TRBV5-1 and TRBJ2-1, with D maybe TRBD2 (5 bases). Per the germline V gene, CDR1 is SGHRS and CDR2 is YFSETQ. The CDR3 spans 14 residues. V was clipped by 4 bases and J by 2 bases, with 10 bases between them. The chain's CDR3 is CASSPGGAYNEQFF. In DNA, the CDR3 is TGCGCCAGCAGCCCAGGAGGAGCCTACAATGAGCAGTTCTTC. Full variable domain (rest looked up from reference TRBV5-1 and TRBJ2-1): KAGVTQTPRYLIKTRGQQVTLSCSPISGHRSVSWYQQTPGQGLQFLFEYFSETQRNKGNFPGRFSGRQFSNSRSEMNVSTLELGDSALYLCASSPGGAYNEQFFGPGTRLTVL.

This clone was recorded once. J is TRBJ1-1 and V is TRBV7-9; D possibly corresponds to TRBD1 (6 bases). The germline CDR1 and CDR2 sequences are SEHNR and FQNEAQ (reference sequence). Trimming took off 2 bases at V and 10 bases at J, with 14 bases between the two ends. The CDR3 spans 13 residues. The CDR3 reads CASSLTDRARAFF. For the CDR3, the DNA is TGTGCCAGCAGCTTAACGGACAGAGCGCGAGCTTTCTTT.

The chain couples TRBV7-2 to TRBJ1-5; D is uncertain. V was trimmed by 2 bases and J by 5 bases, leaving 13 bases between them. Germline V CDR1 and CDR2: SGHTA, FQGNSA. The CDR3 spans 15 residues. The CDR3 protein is CASSLIGRNDQPQHF. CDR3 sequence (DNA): TGTGCCAGCAGCTTAATCGGGCGGAACGATCAGCCCCAGCATTTT.

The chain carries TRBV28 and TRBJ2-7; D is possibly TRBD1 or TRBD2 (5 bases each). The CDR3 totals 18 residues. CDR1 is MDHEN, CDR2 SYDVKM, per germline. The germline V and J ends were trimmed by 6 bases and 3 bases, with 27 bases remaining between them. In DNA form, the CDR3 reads TGTGCCAGCAGCATCCCACCCCCGGGGACCTTATCTTACTACGAGCAGTACTTC. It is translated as CASSIPPPGTLSYYEQYF.

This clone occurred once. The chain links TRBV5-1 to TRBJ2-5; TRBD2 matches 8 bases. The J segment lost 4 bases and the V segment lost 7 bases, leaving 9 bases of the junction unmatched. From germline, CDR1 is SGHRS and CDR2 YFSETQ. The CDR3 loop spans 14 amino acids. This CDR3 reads CASAAGVSGETQYF. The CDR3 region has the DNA TGCGCCAGCGCAGCGGGAGTTTCGGGAGAGACCCAGTACTTC.

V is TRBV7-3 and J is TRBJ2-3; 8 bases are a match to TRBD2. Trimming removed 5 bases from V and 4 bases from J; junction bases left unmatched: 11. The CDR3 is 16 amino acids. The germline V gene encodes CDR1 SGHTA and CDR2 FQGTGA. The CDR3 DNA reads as TGTGCCAGCAGCCTCAACCCCGCGGGGGGAGCAGATACGCAGTATTTT. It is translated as CASSLNPAGGADTQYF. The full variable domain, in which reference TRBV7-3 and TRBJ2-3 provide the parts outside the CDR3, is GAGVSQTPSNKVTEKGKYVELRCDPISGHTALYWYRQSLGQGPEFLIYFQGTGAADDSGLPNDRFFAVRPEGSVSTLKIQRTERGDSAVYLCASSLNPAGGADTQYFGPGTRLTVL.

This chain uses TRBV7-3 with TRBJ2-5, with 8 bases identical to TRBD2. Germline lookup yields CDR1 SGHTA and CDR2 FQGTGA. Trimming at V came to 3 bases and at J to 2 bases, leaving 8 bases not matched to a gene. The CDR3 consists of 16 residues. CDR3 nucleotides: TGTGCCAGCAGCTTGGGGGGACTAGGAGGACAAGAGACCCAGTACTTC. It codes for CASSLGGLGGQETQYF.

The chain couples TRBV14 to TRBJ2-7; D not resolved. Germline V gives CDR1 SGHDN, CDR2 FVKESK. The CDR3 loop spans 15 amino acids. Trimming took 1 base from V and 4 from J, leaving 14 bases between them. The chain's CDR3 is CASSQGELTTYEQYF. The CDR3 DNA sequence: TGTGCCAGCAGCCAAGGAGAACTAACGACTTACGAGCAGTACTTC.

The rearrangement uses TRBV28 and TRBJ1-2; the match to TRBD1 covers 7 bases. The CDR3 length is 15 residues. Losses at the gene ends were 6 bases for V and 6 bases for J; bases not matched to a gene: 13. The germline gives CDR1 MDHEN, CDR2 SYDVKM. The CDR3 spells CASRNIRQGFDGYTF. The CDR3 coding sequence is TGTGCCAGCAGAAATATACGACAGGGTTTTGATGGCTACACCTTC.

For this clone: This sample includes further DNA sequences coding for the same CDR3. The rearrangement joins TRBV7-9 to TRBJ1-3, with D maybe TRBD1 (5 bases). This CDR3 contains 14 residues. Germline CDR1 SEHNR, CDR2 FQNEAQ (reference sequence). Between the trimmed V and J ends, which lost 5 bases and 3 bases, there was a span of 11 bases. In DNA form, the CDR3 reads TGTGCCAGCAGCCCTGGGACTAGTGGAAACACCATATATTTT. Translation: CASSPGTSGNTIYF. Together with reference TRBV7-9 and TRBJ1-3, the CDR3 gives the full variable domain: DTGVSQNPRHKITKRGQNVTFRCDPISEHNRLYWYRQTLGQGPEFLTYFQNEAQLEKSRLLSDRFSAERPKGSFSTLEIQRTEQGDSAMYLCASSPGTSGNTIYFGEGSWLTVV.

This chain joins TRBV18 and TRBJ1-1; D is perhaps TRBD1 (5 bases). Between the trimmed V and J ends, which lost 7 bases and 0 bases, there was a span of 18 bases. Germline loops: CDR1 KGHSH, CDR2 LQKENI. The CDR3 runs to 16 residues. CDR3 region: CASLRGEPAMNTEAFF. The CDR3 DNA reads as TGTGCCAGCTTAAGGGGAGAGCCCGCAATGAACACTGAAGCTTTCTTT.

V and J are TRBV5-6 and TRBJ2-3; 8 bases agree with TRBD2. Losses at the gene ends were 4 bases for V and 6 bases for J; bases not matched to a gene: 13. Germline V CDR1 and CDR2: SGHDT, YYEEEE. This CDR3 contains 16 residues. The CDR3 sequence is CASSPQTSGRGDTQYF. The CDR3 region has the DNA TGTGCCAGCAGCCCGCAAACTAGCGGAAGAGGGGATACGCAGTATTTT.

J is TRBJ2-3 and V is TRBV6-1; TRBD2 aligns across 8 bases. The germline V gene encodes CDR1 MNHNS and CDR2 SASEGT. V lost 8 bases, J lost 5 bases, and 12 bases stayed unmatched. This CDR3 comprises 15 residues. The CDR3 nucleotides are TGTGCCAGCGGTAATTCCGGGACTAGTCAAGATACGCAGTATTTT. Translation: CASGNSGTSQDTQYF.

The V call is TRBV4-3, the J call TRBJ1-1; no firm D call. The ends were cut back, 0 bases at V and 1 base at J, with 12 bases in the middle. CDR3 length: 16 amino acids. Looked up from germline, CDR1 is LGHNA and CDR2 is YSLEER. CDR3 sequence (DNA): TGCGCCAGCAGCCAAGAGGCAAGGACTGGGAACACTGAAGCTTTCTTT. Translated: CASSQEARTGNTEAFF.

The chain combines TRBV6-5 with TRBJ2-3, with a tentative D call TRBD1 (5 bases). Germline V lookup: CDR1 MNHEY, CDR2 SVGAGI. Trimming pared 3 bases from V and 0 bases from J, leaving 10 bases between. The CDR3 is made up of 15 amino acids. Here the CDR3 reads CASSYRQTSTDTQYF. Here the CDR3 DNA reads TGTGCCAGCAGTTATAGACAGACTAGCACAGATACGCAGTATTTT.

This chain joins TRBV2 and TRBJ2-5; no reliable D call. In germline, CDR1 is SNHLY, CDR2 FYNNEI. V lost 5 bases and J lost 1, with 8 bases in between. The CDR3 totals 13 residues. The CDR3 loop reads CASSSQVQETQYF. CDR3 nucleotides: TGTGCCAGCAGTTCGCAGGTCCAAGAGACCCAGTACTTC.

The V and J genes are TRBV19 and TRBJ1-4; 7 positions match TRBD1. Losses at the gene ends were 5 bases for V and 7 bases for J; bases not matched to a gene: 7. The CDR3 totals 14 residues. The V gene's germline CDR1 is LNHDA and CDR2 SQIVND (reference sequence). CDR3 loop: CASSAGTASEKLFF. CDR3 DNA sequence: TGTGCCAGTAGTGCCGGGACAGCGAGTGAAAAACTGTTTTTT.

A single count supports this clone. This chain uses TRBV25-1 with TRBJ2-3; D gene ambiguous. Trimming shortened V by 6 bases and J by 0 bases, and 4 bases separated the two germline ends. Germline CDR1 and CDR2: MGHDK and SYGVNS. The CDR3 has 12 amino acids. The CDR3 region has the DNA TGTGCCAGCAGGGACAGCACAGATACGCAGTATTTT. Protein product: CASRDSTDTQYF.

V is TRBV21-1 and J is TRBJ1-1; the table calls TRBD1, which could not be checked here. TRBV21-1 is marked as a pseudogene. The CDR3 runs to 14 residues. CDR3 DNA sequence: TGTGCCAGCGGGGACAGGGGAGTGGTCGCTGAAGCTTTCTTT. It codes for CASGDRGVVAEAFF.

The CDR3, as DNA: TGTGCCAGCAGCAATATGGGACTAGCGGGGGCGTACAATGAGCAGTTCTTC. As protein: CASSNMGLAGAYNEQFF. The chain carries TRBV28 and TRBJ2-1; 14 nucleotides align to TRBD2. Unmatched junction bases numbered 8, after V lost 6 bases and J lost 4 bases. The CDR3 spans 17 residues. CDR1 is MDHEN and CDR2 is SYDVKM in the germline V gene.

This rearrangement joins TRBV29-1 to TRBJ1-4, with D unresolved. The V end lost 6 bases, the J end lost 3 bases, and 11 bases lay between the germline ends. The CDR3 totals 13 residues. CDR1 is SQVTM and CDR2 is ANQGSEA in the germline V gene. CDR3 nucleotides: TGCAGCGTACTAGTAAACGCTAATGAAAAACTGTTTTTT. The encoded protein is CSVLVNANEKLFF.

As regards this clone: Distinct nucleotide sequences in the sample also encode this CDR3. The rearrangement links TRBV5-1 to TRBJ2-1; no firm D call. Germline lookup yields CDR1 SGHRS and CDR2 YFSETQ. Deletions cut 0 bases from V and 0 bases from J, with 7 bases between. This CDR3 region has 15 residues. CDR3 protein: CASSLAGSSYNEQFF. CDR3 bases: TGCGCCAGCAGCTTGGCGGGCAGCTCCTACAATGAGCAGTTCTTC.

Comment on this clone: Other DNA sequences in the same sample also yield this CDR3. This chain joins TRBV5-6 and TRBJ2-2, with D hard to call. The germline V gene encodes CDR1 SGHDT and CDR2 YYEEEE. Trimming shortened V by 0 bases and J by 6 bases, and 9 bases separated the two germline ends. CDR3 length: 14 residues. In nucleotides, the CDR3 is TGTGCCAGCAGCTTGGGGACCTTAGCCGGGGAGCTGTTTTTT. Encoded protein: CASSLGTLAGELFF.

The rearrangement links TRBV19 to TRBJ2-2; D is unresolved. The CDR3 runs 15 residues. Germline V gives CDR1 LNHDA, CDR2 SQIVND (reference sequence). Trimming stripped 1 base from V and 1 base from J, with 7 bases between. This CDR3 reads CASSIVRMNTGELFF. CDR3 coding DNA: TGTGCCAGTAGTATAGTCCGGATGAACACCGGGGAGCTGTTTTTT.

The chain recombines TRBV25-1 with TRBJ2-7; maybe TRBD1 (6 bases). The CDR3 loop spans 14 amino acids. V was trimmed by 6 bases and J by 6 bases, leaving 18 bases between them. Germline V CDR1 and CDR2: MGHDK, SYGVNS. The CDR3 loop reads CASRADRPGSEQYF. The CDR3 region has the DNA TGTGCCAGCAGGGCGGACAGACCGGGGTCCGAGCAGTACTTC.